The 5 T cell receptor beta chains reported below all come from one sample, sequenced in a study of blood T cell repertoires in COVID-19. Assay used: immunoSEQ multiplex PCR; TCRdb lists only in-frame clones, some missing. This table has 140,000 or so clones, around 83% appearing once. Sequencing input: peripheral blood. These receptors all come from a human donor with acute or convalescent COVID-19. The donor label of this sample is uncertain.

This clone was picked up a small number of times. The chain is built from TRBV5-6 and TRBJ1-1; D not certain. Per the germline V gene, CDR1 is SGHDT and CDR2 is YYEEEE. Trimming took 5 bases from V and 3 from J, leaving 14 bases between them. The CDR3 sequence is 14 residues long. CDR3 in DNA: TGTGCCAGCAGTTTGACCCTTGGGCACACTGAAGCTTTCTTT. Amino acids: CASSLTLGHTEAFF.

V gene TRBV5-6 combines with J gene TRBJ2-1, with 7 bases aligning to TRBD1. The CDR3 is 15 amino acids. V was clipped by 6 bases and J by 2 bases; unmatched bases: 8. Germline V gives CDR1 SGHDT, CDR2 YYEEEE. CDR3 loop: CASTQLQGTYNEQFF. The CDR3 coding sequence is TGTGCCAGCACGCAACTACAGGGGACCTACAATGAGCAGTTCTTC.

The rearrangement uses TRBV4-2 and TRBJ1-2; possibly TRBD1 for D (6 bases). CDR1 is LGHNA, CDR2 YNFKEQ, per germline. Trimming pared 2 bases from V and 4 bases from J, leaving 11 bases between. The CDR3 has 14 amino acids. DNA for the CDR3: TGTGCCAGCAGCCAAAGTACAGGGCGCTATGGCTACACCTTC. This gives the protein CASSQSTGRYGYTF.

The CDR3 DNA sequence: TGTGCCAGCTCACCGGGACTAGCGGGGGGCCGTCGGGGCACAGATACGCAGTATTTT. It translates to CASSPGLAGGRRGTDTQYF. V gene TRBV18 combines with J gene TRBJ2-3; 15 bases align to TRBD2. Germline loops: CDR1 KGHSH, CDR2 LQKENI. This CDR3 comprises 19 residues. Trimming took 3 bases from V and 1 from J; bases not matched to a gene: 8.

V gene TRBV5-1 combines with J gene TRBJ2-7; TRBD1 might be the D (6 bases). The CDR3 extends over 14 amino acids. The V and J ends lost 5 bases and 7 bases respectively, with 19 bases between them. Germline V CDR1 and CDR2: SGHRS, YFSETQ. CDR3 region: CASREGQGSWEQYF. The CDR3 nucleotides read TGCGCCAGCAGGGAAGGGCAGGGGAGTTGGGAGCAGTACTTC.